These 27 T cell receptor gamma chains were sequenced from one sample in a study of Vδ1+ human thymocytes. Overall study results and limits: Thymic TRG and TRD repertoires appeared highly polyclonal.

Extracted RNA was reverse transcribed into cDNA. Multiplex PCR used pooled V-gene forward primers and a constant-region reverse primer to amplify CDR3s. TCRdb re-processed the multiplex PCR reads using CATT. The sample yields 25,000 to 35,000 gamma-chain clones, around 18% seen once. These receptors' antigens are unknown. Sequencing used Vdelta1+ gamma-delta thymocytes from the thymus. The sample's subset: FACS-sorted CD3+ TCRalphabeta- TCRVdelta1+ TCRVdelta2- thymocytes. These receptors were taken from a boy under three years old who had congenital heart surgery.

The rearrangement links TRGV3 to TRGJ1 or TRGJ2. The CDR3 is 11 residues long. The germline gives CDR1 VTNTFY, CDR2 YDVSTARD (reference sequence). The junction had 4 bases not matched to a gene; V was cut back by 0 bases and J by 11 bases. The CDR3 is CATWDRRQKLF. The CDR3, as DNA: TGTGCCACCTGGGACAGGCGACAGAAACTCTTT.

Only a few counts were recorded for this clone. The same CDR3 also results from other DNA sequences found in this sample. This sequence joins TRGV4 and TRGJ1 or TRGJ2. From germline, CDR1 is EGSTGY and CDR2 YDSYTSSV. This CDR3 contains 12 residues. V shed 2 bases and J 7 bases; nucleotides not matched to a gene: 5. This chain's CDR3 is CATWDAEYKKLF. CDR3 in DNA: TGTGCCACCTGGGATGCAGAGTATAAGAAACTCTTT.

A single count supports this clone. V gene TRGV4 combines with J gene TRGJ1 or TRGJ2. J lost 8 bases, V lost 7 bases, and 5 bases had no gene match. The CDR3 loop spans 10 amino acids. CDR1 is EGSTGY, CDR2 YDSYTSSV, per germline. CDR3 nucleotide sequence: TGTGCCACCTGCCTAGATAAGAAACTCTTT. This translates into CATCLDKKLF.

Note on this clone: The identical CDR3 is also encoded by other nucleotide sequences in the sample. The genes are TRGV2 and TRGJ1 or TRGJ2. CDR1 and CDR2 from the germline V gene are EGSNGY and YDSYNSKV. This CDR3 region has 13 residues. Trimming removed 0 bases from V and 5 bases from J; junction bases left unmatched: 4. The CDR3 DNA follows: TGTGCCACCTGGGACGGGCCCAATTATAAGAAACTCTTT. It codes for CATWDGPNYKKLF.

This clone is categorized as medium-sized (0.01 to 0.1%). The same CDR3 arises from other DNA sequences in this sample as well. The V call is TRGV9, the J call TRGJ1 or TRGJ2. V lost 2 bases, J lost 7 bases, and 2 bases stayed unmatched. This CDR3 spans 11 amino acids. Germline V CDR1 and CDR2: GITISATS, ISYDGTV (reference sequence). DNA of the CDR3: TGTGCCTTGTGGGAGGGATATAAGAAACTCTTT. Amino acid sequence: CALWEGYKKLF.

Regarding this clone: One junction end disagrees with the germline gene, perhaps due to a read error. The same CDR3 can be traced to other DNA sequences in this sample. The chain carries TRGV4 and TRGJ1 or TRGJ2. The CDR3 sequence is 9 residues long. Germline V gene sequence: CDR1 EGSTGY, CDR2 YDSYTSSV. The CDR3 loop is CATFYKKLF. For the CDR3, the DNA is TGCGCCACTTTTTATAAGAAACTCTTT.

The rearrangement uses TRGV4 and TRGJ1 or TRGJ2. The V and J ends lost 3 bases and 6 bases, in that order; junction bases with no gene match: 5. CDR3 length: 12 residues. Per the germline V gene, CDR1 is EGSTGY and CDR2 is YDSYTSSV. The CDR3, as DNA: TGTGCCACCTGGGATCCTTCTTATAAGAAACTCTTT. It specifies CATWDPSYKKLF.

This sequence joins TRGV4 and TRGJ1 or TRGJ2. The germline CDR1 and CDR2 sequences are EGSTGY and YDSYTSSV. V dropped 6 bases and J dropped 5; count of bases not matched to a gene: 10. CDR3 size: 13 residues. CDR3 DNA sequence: TGTGCCACCTGGCCGAAAGCGGATTATAAGAAACTCTTT. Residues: CATWPKADYKKLF.

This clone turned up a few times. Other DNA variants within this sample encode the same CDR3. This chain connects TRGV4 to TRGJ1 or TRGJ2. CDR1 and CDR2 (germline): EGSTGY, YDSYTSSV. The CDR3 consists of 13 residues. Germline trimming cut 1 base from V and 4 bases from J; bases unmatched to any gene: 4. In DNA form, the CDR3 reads TGTGCCACCTGGGATGGTACCTATTATAAGAAACTCTTT. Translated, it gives CATWDGTYYKKLF.

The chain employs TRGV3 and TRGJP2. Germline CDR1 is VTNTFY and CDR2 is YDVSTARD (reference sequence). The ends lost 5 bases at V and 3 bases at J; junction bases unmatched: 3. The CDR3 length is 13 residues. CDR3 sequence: CATWVRSDWIKTF. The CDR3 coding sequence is TGTGCCACCTGGGTTCGTAGTGATTGGATCAAGACGTTT.

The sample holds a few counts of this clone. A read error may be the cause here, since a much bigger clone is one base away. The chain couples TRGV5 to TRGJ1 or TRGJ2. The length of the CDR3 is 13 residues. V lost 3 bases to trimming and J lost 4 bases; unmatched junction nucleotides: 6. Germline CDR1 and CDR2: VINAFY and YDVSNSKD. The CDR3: CATWDGPYYKKLF. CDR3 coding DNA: TGTGCCACCTGGGACGGACCGTATTATAAGAAACTCTTT.

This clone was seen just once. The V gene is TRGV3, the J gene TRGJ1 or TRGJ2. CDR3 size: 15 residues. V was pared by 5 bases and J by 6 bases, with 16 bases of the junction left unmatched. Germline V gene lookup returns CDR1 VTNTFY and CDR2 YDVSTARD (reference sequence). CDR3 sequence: CATWVPERLGYKKLF. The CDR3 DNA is TGTGCCACCTGGGTTCCAGAACGCCTCGGTTATAAGAAACTCTTT.

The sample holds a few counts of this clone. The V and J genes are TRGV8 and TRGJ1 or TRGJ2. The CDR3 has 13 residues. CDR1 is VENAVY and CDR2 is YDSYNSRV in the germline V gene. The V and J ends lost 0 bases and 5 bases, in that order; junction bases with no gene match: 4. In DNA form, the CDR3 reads TGTGCCACCTGGGATAGGCAGAATTATAAGAAACTCTTT. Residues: CATWDRQNYKKLF.

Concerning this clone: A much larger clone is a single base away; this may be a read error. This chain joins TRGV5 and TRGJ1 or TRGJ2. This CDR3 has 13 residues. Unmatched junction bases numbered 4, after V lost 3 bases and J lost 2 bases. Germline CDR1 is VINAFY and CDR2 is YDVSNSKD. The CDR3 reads CATWDPHYYKKLF. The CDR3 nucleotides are TGTGCCACCTGGGACCCGCATTATTATAAGAAACTCTTT.

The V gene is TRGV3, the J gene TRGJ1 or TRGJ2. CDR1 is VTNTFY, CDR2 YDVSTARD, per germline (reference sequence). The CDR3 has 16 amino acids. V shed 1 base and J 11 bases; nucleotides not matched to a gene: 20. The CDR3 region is CATWDSEGLGRVEKLF. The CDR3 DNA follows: TGTGCCACCTGGGACAGCGAGGGGTTGGGGCGTGTCGAGAAACTCTTT.

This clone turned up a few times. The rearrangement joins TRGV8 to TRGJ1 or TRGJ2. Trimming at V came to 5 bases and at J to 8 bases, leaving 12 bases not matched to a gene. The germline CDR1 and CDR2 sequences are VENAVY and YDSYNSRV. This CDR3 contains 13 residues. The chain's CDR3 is CATWVPWGDKKLF. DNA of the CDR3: TGTGCCACCTGGGTGCCCTGGGGCGATAAGAAACTCTTT.

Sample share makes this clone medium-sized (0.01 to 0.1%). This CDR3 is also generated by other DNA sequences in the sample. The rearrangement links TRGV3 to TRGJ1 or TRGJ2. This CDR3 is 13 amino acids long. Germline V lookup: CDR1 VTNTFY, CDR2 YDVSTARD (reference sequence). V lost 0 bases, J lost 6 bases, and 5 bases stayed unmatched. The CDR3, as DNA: TGTGCCACCTGGGACAGGCGGAGTTATAAGAAACTCTTT. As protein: CATWDRRSYKKLF.

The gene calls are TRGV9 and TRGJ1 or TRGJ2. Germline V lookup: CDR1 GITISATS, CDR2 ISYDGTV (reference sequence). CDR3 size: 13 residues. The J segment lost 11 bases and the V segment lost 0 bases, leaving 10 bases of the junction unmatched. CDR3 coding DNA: TGTGCCTTGTGGGAGGTGGTGTATCGCGAGAAACTCTTT. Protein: CALWEVVYREKLF.

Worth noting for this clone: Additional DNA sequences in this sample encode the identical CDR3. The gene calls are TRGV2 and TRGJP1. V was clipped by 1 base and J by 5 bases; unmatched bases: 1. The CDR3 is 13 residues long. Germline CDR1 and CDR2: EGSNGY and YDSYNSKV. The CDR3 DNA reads TGTGCCACCTGGGACGGAACTGGTTGGTTCAAGATATTT. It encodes CATWDGTGWFKIF.

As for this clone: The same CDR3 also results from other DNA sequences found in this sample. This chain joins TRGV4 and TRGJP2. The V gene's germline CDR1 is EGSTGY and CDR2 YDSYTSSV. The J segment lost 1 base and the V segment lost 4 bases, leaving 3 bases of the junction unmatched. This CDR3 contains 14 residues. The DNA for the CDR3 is TGTGCCACCTGGGAGGGTAGTAGTGATTGGATCAAGACGTTT. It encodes CATWEGSSDWIKTF.

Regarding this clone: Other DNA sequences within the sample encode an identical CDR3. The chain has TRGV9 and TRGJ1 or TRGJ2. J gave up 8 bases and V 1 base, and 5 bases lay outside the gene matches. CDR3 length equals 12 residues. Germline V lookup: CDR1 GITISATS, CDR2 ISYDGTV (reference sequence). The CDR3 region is CALWEVYNKKLF. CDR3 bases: TGTGCCTTGTGGGAGGTATACAATAAGAAACTCTTT.

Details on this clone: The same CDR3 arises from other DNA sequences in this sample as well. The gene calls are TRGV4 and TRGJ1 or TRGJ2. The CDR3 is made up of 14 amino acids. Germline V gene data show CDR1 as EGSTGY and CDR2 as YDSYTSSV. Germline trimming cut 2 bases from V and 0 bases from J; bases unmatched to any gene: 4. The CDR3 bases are TGTGCCACCTGGGATGTTTCGAATTATTATAAGAAACTCTTT. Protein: CATWDVSNYYKKLF.

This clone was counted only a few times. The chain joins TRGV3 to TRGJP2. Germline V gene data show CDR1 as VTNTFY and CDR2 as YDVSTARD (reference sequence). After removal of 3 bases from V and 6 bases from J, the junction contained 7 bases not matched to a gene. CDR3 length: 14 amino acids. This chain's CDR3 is CATWDQRGDWIKTF. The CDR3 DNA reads TGTGCCACCTGGGACCAGAGGGGTGATTGGATCAAGACGTTT.

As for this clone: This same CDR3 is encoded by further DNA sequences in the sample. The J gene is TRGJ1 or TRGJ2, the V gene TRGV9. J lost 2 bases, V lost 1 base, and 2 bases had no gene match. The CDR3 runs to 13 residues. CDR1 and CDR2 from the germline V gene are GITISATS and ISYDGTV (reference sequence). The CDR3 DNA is TGTGCCTTGTGGGAGGTATATTATTATAAGAAACTCTTT. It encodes CALWEVYYYKKLF.

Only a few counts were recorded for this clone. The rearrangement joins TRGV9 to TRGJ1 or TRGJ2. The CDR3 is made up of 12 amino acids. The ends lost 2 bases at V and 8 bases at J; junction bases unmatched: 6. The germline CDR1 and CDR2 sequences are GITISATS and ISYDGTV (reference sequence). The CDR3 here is CALWEAPHKKLF. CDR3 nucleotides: TGTGCCTTGTGGGAGGCCCCACATAAGAAACTCTTT.

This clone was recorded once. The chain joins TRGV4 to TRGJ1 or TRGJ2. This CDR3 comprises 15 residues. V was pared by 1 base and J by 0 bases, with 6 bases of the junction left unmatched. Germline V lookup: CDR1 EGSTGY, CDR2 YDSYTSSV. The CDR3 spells CATWDGRKNYYKKLF. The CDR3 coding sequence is TGTGCCACCTGGGATGGCCGTAAGAATTATTATAAGAAACTCTTT.

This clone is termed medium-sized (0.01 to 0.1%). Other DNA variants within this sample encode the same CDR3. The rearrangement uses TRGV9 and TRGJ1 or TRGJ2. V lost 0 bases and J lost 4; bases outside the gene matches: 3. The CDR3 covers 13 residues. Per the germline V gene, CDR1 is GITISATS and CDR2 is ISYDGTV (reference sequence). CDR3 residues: CALWEVLYYKKLF. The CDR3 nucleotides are TGTGCCTTGTGGGAGGTGCTGTATTATAAGAAACTCTTT.